The 17 T cell receptor beta chains in this list originate from one sample, sequenced in a study of cytomegalovirus exposure and HLA in healthy donors. The PCR had 60 Vbeta and 13 Jbeta primers. Measured with immunoSEQ multiplex PCR; TCRdb has only the in-frame clones, and not every one. This sample contains 100,000 to 150,000 clones. The sample was PBMCs. The receptors here all came from a man aged 30 to 45 in good health and CMV-seronegative.

The V and J genes are TRBV30 and TRBJ2-1; weak D call: TRBD2 (6 bases). V was pared by 2 bases and J by 0 bases, with 8 bases between. The CDR3 sequence is 14 residues long. CDR1 GTSNPN and CDR2 SVGIG come from the germline V gene (reference sequence). The CDR3 region is CAWSTTSSYNEQFF. The CDR3 DNA reads as TGTGCCTGGAGTACGACTAGCTCCTACAATGAGCAGTTCTTC.

The chain links TRBV7-3 to TRBJ1-2; 9 bases align to TRBD1. The germline V gene has CDR1 SGHTA and CDR2 FQGTGA. V lost 5 bases to trimming and J lost 3 bases; unmatched junction nucleotides: 7. The CDR3 runs to 15 residues. The CDR3 loop is CASSPGQGIDYGYTF. CDR3 coding DNA: TGTGCCAGCAGCCCGGGACAGGGAATTGACTATGGCTACACCTTC.

The gene calls are TRBV9 and TRBJ2-5; the match to TRBD1 covers 7 bases. The end of the DNA aligns better with TRBJ2-7, so the J call may be wrong. Germline loops: CDR1 SGDLS, CDR2 YYNGEE. CDR3 length: 14 amino acids. Here the CDR3 reads CASSQSGGSYEQYF. DNA for the CDR3: TGTGCCAGCAGCCAATCAGGGGGCTCCTACGAGCAGTACTTC.

The chain links TRBV19 to TRBJ1-3, with a possible D match to TRBD1 (6 bases). V was cut by 6 bases and J by 0 bases, with 15 bases left in between. This CDR3 has 16 residues. Germline CDR1 and CDR2: LNHDA and SQIVND (reference sequence). Here the CDR3 DNA reads TGTGCCAGTAGCCCTGGACAGTTTCTCTCTGGAAACACCATATATTTT. Amino acid sequence: CASSPGQFLSGNTIYF.

The chain employs TRBV6-1 and TRBJ1-2, with a tentative D call TRBD1 (5 bases). The CDR3 spans 14 residues. The germline V and J ends were trimmed by 8 bases and 6 bases, with 19 bases remaining between them. Per the germline V gene, CDR1 is MNHNS and CDR2 is SASEGT. CDR3 sequence reads: CASDGGREVDGYTF. CDR3 DNA sequence: TGTGCCAGCGATGGGGGGAGGGAGGTTGATGGCTACACCTTC.

This sequence joins TRBV11-2 and TRBJ2-6, with unresolved D. Trimming pared 0 bases from V and 6 bases from J, leaving 3 bases between. CDR3 length equals 13 residues. Germline-derived CDR1 and CDR2 are SGHAT and FQNNGV. Written as DNA, the CDR3 is TGTGCCAGCAGCTTAGAACAGGCCAACGTCCTGACTTTC. Its translation: CASSLEQANVLTF.

The chain uses TRBV19 and TRBJ2-1; 8 positions match TRBD1. The CDR3 consists of 15 residues. V lost 10 bases, J lost 3 bases, and 11 bases stayed unmatched. Germline-derived CDR1 and CDR2 are LNHDA and SQIVND (reference sequence). The CDR3 region is CATSERTGHYNEQFF. The CDR3 DNA sequence: TGTGCCACTTCAGAAAGGACAGGGCACTACAATGAGCAGTTCTTC. Full variable domain (rest looked up from reference TRBV19 and TRBJ2-1): DGGITQSPKYLFRKEGQNVTLSCEQNLNHDAMYWYRQDPGQGLRLIYYSQIVNDFQKGDIAEGYSVSREKKESFPLTVTSAQKNPTAFYLCATSERTGHYNEQFFGPGTRLTVL.

The chain links TRBV7-2 to TRBJ2-7; the D gene is possibly TRBD2 (5 bases). The ends were cut back, 5 bases at V and 0 bases at J, with 11 bases in the middle. This CDR3 comprises 14 residues. The germline gives CDR1 SGHTA, CDR2 FQGNSA. The CDR3 bases are TGTGCCAGCAGCACCCCCGGGAACTCCTACGAGCAGTACTTC. It codes for CASSTPGNSYEQYF.

For the CDR3, the DNA is TGTGCCAGCAGTACAACAGAGGAAAAACTGTTTTTT. Protein sequence: CASSTTEEKLFF. The chain links TRBV28 to TRBJ1-4; D not resolved. Germline V CDR1 and CDR2: MDHEN, SYDVKM. Trimming stripped 5 bases from V and 8 bases from J, with 9 bases between. The CDR3 has 12 amino acids. Supplemented by reference TRBV28 and TRBJ1-4, the full variable domain reads DVKVTQSSRYLVKRTGEKVFLECVQDMDHENMFWYRQDPGLGLRLIYFSYDVKMKEKGDIPEGYSVSREKKERFSLILESASTNQTSMYLCASSTTEEKLFFGSGTQLSVL.

This sequence joins TRBV5-1 and TRBJ2-3; 10 bases line up with TRBD2. This CDR3 region has 17 residues. Germline V gene sequence: CDR1 SGHRS, CDR2 YFSETQ. The trim removed 0 bases at V and 6 bases at J, leaving 10 bases unmatched. CDR3 in amino acids: CASSLGALAGAGDTQYF. CDR3 bases: TGCGCCAGCAGCTTGGGGGCCCTAGCGGGGGCAGGGGATACGCAGTATTTT.

V is TRBV5-6 and J is TRBJ1-2; D remains ambiguous. Germline loops: CDR1 SGHDT, CDR2 YYEEEE. CDR3 size: 12 residues. Trimming pared 4 bases from V and 11 bases from J, leaving 15 bases between. CDR3 sequence (DNA): TGTGCCAGCAGCGCGGTCCGAGGGCCTTACACCTTC. Its protein is CASSAVRGPYTF.

The chain carries TRBV7-9 and TRBJ2-7; 7 bases are a match to TRBD1. This CDR3 spans 14 amino acids. V was pared by 4 bases and J by 0 bases, with 3 bases of the junction left unmatched. Germline V gives CDR1 SEHNR, CDR2 FQNEAQ (reference sequence). For the CDR3, the DNA is TGTGCCAGCAGCTCTCGGGACAGCTCCTACGAGCAGTACTTC. Its translation is CASSSRDSSYEQYF.

The chain recombines TRBV4-1 with TRBJ2-1, with D possibly TRBD2 on 5 matching bases. Germline CDR1 is MGHRA and CDR2 is YSYEKL. V was shortened by 4 bases and J by 2 bases, with 9 bases between the two germline ends. The CDR3 length is 14 residues. The CDR3 DNA sequence: TGCGCCAGCAGCCGATCGACTACCTACAATGAGCAGTTCTTC. Its translation: CASSRSTTYNEQFF.

The chain carries TRBV5-1 and TRBJ1-1, with D perhaps matching TRBD1 (6 bases). CDR3 length: 16 residues. Trimming took off 0 bases at V and 4 bases at J, with 16 bases between the two ends. Germline V gives CDR1 SGHRS, CDR2 YFSETQ. The CDR3 loop is CASSLVPPGEGTEAFF. The CDR3 coding sequence is TGCGCCAGCAGCTTGGTTCCCCCAGGGGAGGGCACTGAAGCTTTCTTT.

The CDR3 is CASSLQGGRVDYEQYF. CDR3 in DNA: TGTGCCAGCAGCTTACAGGGAGGTCGGGTCGACTACGAGCAGTACTTC. This chain joins TRBV7-2 and TRBJ2-7, with D perhaps TRBD2 (6 bases). The ends were cut back, 2 bases at V and 3 bases at J, with 17 bases in the middle. CDR1 and CDR2 from the germline V gene are SGHTA and FQGNSA. This CDR3 is 16 amino acids long.

V usage is TRBV19 and J usage is TRBJ1-4, with 7 positions matching TRBD1. V shed 6 bases, J shed 4 bases, and the junction held 2 bases outside the gene matches. CDR3 length: 13 amino acids. The germline V gene encodes CDR1 LNHDA and CDR2 SQIVND (reference sequence). CDR3 bases: TGTGCCAGTAGGACAGGGTTTAATGAAAAACTGTTTTTT. Residues: CASRTGFNEKLFF.

J is TRBJ1-2 and V is TRBV5-4, with 9 bases fitting TRBD1. Germline V gene lookup returns CDR1 SGHNT and CDR2 YYREEE (reference sequence). The CDR3 length is 15 residues. The ends lost 2 bases at V and 0 bases at J; junction bases unmatched: 2. CDR3 sequence (DNA): TGTGCCAGCAGCTTACGGACAGGGGCTAACTATGGCTACACCTTC. Its protein product is CASSLRTGANYGYTF.